One and the same sample provided the 14 T cell receptor beta chains below, sequenced in a study of control samples from healthy donors and cancer patients. Method: immunoSEQ multiplex PCR; TCRdb's copy keeps in-frame clones and lacks some. The repertoire includes some 58,000 clones, more than 75% of them detected once, and about 13% sits in the top ten. Material: PBMCs. The receptors stem from a woman aged 60 to 75 with lung cancer.

J is TRBJ2-7 and V is TRBV18, with D unclear. Germline V gives CDR1 KGHSH, CDR2 LQKENI. Trimming removed 0 bases at V and 2 bases at J, with 8 bases between. CDR3 size: 14 residues. The CDR3 sequence is CASSPPVKPYEQYF. The DNA for the CDR3 is TGTGCCAGCTCACCACCGGTGAAACCCTACGAGCAGTACTTC.

The J gene is TRBJ2-5, the V gene TRBV18; D is perhaps TRBD2 (5 bases). This CDR3 spans 14 amino acids. V lost 0 bases to trimming and J lost 2 bases, with 7 bases between them. Germline CDR1 KGHSH, CDR2 LQKENI. CDR3 bases: TGTGCCAGCTCACCACCGAGCGGTCAAGAGACCCAGTACTTC. This gives the protein CASSPPSGQETQYF. The full variable domain, in which reference TRBV18 and TRBJ2-5 provide the parts outside the CDR3, is NAGVMQNPRHLVRRRGQEARLRCSPMKGHSHVYWYRQLPEEGLKFMVYLQKENIIDESGMPKERFSAEFPKEGPSILRIQQVVRGDSAAYFCASSPPSGQETQYFGPGTRLLVL.

V usage is TRBV5-5 and J usage is TRBJ1-4; D is unresolved. Looked up from germline, CDR1 is SGHKS and CDR2 is YYEKEE (reference sequence). CDR3 length: 12 residues. V was cut by 0 bases and J by 7 bases, with 4 bases left in between. CDR3 protein: CASSLGVEKLFF. CDR3 coding DNA: TGTGCCAGCAGCTTGGGGGTTGAAAAACTGTTTTTT.

The chain joins TRBV28 to TRBJ2-3; 9 nucleotides agree with TRBD2. CDR3 length equals 16 residues. From germline, CDR1 is MDHEN and CDR2 SYDVKM. The V gene end was trimmed by 4 bases and the J gene end by 3 bases; junction bases not matched to a gene: 8. The CDR3, as DNA: TGTGCCAGCAGTTCCTCCTGGGCGGGGGGGACAGATACGCAGTATTTT. It codes for CASSSSWAGGTDTQYF. Full variable domain (outside the CDR3, taken from reference TRBV28 and TRBJ2-3): DVKVTQSSRYLVKRTGEKVFLECVQDMDHENMFWYRQDPGLGLRLIYFSYDVKMKEKGDIPEGYSVSREKKERFSLILESASTNQTSMYLCASSSSWAGGTDTQYFGPGTRLTVL.

J is TRBJ2-2 and V is TRBV12-3 or TRBV12-4, with D uncertain. Trimming removed 6 bases from V and 7 bases from J, with 9 bases in between. The CDR3 runs 12 residues. The CDR3 nucleotides are TGTGCCAGCAGCCAGGACCTCGGGGAGCTGTTTTTT. Its translation: CASSQDLGELFF.

The chain combines TRBV6-5 with TRBJ2-1; 12 bases line up with TRBD2. There are 15 residues in the CDR3. CDR1 and CDR2 from the germline V gene are MNHEY and SVGAGI. The V gene end was trimmed by 6 bases and the J gene end by 6 bases; junction bases not matched to a gene: 6. Here the CDR3 reads CASSLTSGRFNEQFF. CDR3 in DNA: TGTGCCAGCAGCCTGACTAGCGGGAGATTCAATGAGCAGTTCTTC.

The chain uses TRBV12-3 or TRBV12-4 and TRBJ1-6, with D possibly matching TRBD1 (6 bases). CDR3 length: 13 residues. Between the trimmed V and J ends, which lost 5 bases and 10 bases, there was a span of 12 bases. This chain's CDR3 is CASSPDRTSPLHF. The CDR3 DNA sequence: TGTGCCAGCAGTCCCGACAGGACCTCACCCCTCCACTTT.

The chain links TRBV7-9 to TRBJ1-1, with a weak D call TRBD1 (5 bases). Looked up from germline, CDR1 is SEHNR and CDR2 is FQNEAQ (reference sequence). V was trimmed by 5 bases and J by 4 bases, leaving 17 bases between them. The CDR3 loop spans 15 amino acids. The CDR3 DNA follows: TGTGCCAGCAGCCACGGAGGGGTCGGTAGCACTGAAGCTTTCTTT. This gives the protein CASSHGGVGSTEAFF.

The V call is TRBV6-1, the J call TRBJ1-2; no firm D call. There are 11 residues in the CDR3. V was clipped by 7 bases and J by 7 bases, with 10 bases between them. Germline CDR1 reads MNHNS; CDR2 reads SASEGT. CDR3 in amino acids: CASTNRGGYTF. CDR3 sequence (DNA): TGTGCCAGCACCAACCGGGGTGGCTACACCTTC.

This chain links TRBV7-8 with TRBJ1-1; tentative D call: TRBD1 (6 bases). The V end was cut by 3 bases, the J end by 6 bases, with 14 bases between. The CDR3 covers 14 residues. The germline V gene encodes CDR1 SGHVS and CDR2 FQNEAQ. The CDR3 loop reads CASSFQTGTAEAFF. CDR3 coding DNA: TGTGCCAGCAGCTTCCAGACAGGTACCGCTGAAGCTTTCTTT.

This clone appeared a single time. This rearrangement joins TRBV5-6 to TRBJ2-5, with 7 bases aligning to TRBD1. The CDR3 is 14 residues long. The junction had 5 bases not matched to a gene; V was cut back by 0 bases and J by 6 bases. Germline CDR1 and CDR2: SGHDT and YYEEEE. The CDR3 loop is CASSLVEGAKTQYF. CDR3 coding DNA: TGTGCCAGCAGCTTGGTAGAGGGGGCGAAGACCCAGTACTTC.

V gene TRBV5-1 combines with J gene TRBJ2-1; 8 bases match TRBD1. The germline CDR1 and CDR2 sequences are SGHRS and YFSETQ. The CDR3 has 14 amino acids. With V trimmed by 1 base and J by 7 bases, 4 bases remained unmatched. The CDR3 sequence: CASSLQGAINEQFF. CDR3 sequence (DNA): TGCGCCAGCAGCTTGCAGGGGGCGATTAATGAGCAGTTCTTC.

V and J are TRBV10-3 and TRBJ1-1; D is perhaps TRBD1 (6 bases). Germline-derived CDR1 and CDR2 are ENHRY and SYGVKD. Trimming took 7 bases from V and 0 from J, leaving 12 bases between them. There are 14 residues in the CDR3. The DNA for the CDR3 is TGTGCCATCACAGGGGATCGTGTGAACACTGAAGCTTTCTTT. The encoded protein is CAITGDRVNTEAFF.

This clone showed up just a few times. V and J are TRBV2 and TRBJ1-2; TRBD1 is a possible D gene (5 bases). There are 14 residues in the CDR3. Germline V gene lookup returns CDR1 SNHLY and CDR2 FYNNEI. V shed 7 bases and J shed 2 bases, with 14 bases lying between them. The CDR3 is CASIGTSINYGYTF. Written as DNA, the CDR3 is TGTGCCAGCATAGGGACGAGTATCAACTATGGCTACACCTTC. Full variable domain (outside the CDR3, taken from reference TRBV2 and TRBJ1-2): EPEVTQTPSHQVTQMGQEVILRCVPISNHLYFYWYRQILGQKVEFLVSFYNNEISEKSEIFDDQFSVERPDGSNFTLKIRSTKLEDSAMYFCASIGTSINYGYTFGSGTRLTVV.